This T cell receptor (beta chain) was identified in a study of regulatory T cells in long-lasting Graves disease. The overall study: Prior antithyroid drug treatment in newly diagnosed Graves' patients lasted under 3 months.

This clonotype was detected many times. HTBI primers from iRepertoire and Arm-PCR of CDR3 regions yielded the TCR beta libraries. TCRdb ran MiXCR on the multiplex PCR reads and lists one entry per CDR3 protein. The sample lists a few hundred thousand distinct CDR3 sequences, approximately 19% occurring once. Documented time point: newly diagnosed GD, antithyroid drugs for less than 3 months. RNA extracted from PBMCs served as the sequencing template. Germline CDR1 reads LNHDA; CDR2 reads SQIVND (reference sequence). The V and J ends lost 5 bases and 4 bases respectively, with 14 bases between them. The CDR3 has 14 amino acids. In addition, the sample was reused for a study of T cells in Graves' hyperthyroidism and ophthalmopathy.

This rearrangement joins TRBV19 to TRBJ1-1; possible D gene TRBD1, 5 bases. The sequences come from peripheral blood mononuclear cells (PBMCs), collected at new diagnosis, from a patient treated with antithyroid drugs. This TCR was sampled from a woman in her twenties or thirties with Graves disease. CDR3: CASSVGQHVTEAFF. CDR3 nucleotide sequence: TGTGCCAGTAGTGTGGGGCAGCATGTCACTGAAGCTTTCTTT. The full variable domain, completed using reference TRBV19 and TRBJ1-1, is DGGITQSPKYLFRKEGQNVTLSCEQNLNHDAMYWYRQDPGQGLRLIYYSQIVNDFQKGDIAEGYSVSREKKESFPLTVTSAQKNPTAFYLCASSVGQHVTEAFFGQGTRLTVV.